The following is a T cell receptor beta chain sequence with its context. Antigen specificity is unknown. V was clipped by 1 base and J by 6 bases, with 8 bases between them. This CDR3 has 13 residues. Germline V CDR1 and CDR2: SEHNR, FQNEAQ (reference sequence). The data were taken from a study of shared clonotypes between healthy human individuals. Study findings and constraints: Sorted-subset sequencing was shown by rarefaction to be incomplete despite large depth. How much donors shared clonotypes was expected to be affected by sequencing depth.

Some clones are missing from TCRdb's copy, which holds only in-frame ones; the method was immunoSEQ multiplex PCR. The data hold fewer than 1.8 million clones, with about 98.5% observed a single time. This chain links TRBV7-9 with TRBJ2-3; D is perhaps TRBD2 (5 bases). Sequencing input: naive CD4+ T cells sorted from blood. Regarding subset: CD45RA+ positively selected. This TCR was recovered from a man aged 25 to 40 in good health. CDR3 sequence reads: CASSLERGDTQYF. The CDR3, as DNA: TGTGCCAGCAGCTTAGAAAGAGGGGATACGCAGTATTTT.